What follows are 7 T cell receptor beta chains derived from one specimen sequenced in a study of T cells in Graves' hyperthyroidism and ophthalmopathy. Using RNA transcripts as the source, TCR beta CDR3 regions were amplified. First-round RT-PCR targeting the TCR CDR3 was performed with the HTBI primer set. In TCRdb, the multiplex PCR reads were re-called with MiXCR into one record per CDR3 protein. The sample comprises about 620,000 distinct CDR3 sequences, about a sixth of which are singletons, and 3.8% rests with the top ten. The sequenced sample was blood. These receptors came from a woman in her 30s with Graves' hyperthyroidism.

This clonotype was found many times. The chain has TRBV11-1 and TRBJ2-3; TRBD2 matches 13 bases. This CDR3 comprises 17 residues. Germline V lookup: CDR1 SGHAT, CDR2 FQDESV (reference sequence). V was clipped by 5 bases and J by 2 bases; unmatched bases: 7. CDR3 DNA sequence: TGTGCCAGCAGCAGGACTAGCGGGAGTCGTATCACAGATACGCAGTATTTT. Translating gives CASSRTSGSRITDTQYF.

This chain uses TRBV5-4 with TRBJ2-7, with TRBD2 matching 9 bases. The V and J ends lost 0 bases and 6 bases, in that order; junction bases with no gene match: 7. The CDR3 contains 15 residues. Germline loops: CDR1 SGHNT, CDR2 YYREEE (reference sequence). The CDR3 reads CASSLEIAGEGEQYF. The CDR3 DNA is TGTGCCAGCAGCTTGGAAATAGCGGGAGAGGGCGAGCAGTACTTC.

The V call is TRBV9, the J call TRBJ1-1; the match to TRBD1 covers 9 bases. CDR3 length: 16 amino acids. The junction had 8 bases not matched to a gene; V was cut back by 4 bases and J by 1 base. Germline CDR1 is SGDLS and CDR2 is YYNGEE. The CDR3 loop is CASSPIWDRENTEAFF. CDR3 nucleotides: TGTGCCAGCAGCCCGATTTGGGACAGGGAGAACACTGAAGCTTTCTTT. The whole variable domain, remainder taken from reference TRBV9 and TRBJ1-1, is DSGVTQTPKHLITATGQRVTLRCSPRSGDLSVYWYQQSLDQGLQFLIQYYNGEERAKGNILERFSAQQFPDLHSELNLSSLELGDSALYFCASSPIWDRENTEAFFGQGTRLTVV.

This clonotype was found many times. The rearrangement uses TRBV11-2 and TRBJ2-7; possible D gene TRBD1, 6 bases. Germline lookup yields CDR1 SGHAT and CDR2 FQNNGV. This CDR3 has 13 residues. Trimming removed 3 bases from V and 5 bases from J, with 11 bases in between. The CDR3 coding sequence is TGTGCCAGCAGCTTCCGGGACAACCACGAGCAGTACTTC. Translated: CASSFRDNHEQYF.

The V call is TRBV7-2, the J call TRBJ1-6; D remains ambiguous. CDR1 is SGHTA and CDR2 is FQGNSA in the germline V gene. This CDR3 contains 15 residues. Between the trimmed V and J ends, which lost 3 bases and 9 bases, there was a span of 15 bases. The CDR3 DNA is TGTGCCAGCAGCTTGGACTTATCCTTCCTTTCACCCCTCCACTTT. Amino acid sequence: CASSLDLSFLSPLHF.

The genes are TRBV12-5 and TRBJ2-1, with D possibly matching TRBD1 (6 bases). From germline, CDR1 is LGHNT and CDR2 FRNRAP. The CDR3 spans 14 residues. Trimming cost V 6 bases and J 4 bases, with 13 bases left between them. As DNA, the CDR3 is TGTGCTAGTGGAAGGGGGAACCAATACAATGAGCAGTTCTTC. This sequence encodes CASGRGNQYNEQFF. The variable domain in full, completed from reference TRBV12-5 and TRBJ2-1, reads DARVTQTPRHKVTEMGQEVTMRCQPILGHNTVFWYRQTMMQGLELLAYFRNRAPLDDSGMPKDRFSAEMPDATLATLKIQPSEPRDSAVYFCASGRGNQYNEQFFGPGTRLTVL.

This clonotype was detected many times. The CDR3 DNA reads as TGTGCCAGCAGTTTAACCTGGGAATTCGAGCAGTACTTC. Encoded protein: CASSLTWEFEQYF. The V call is TRBV28, the J call TRBJ2-7; no definite D call. Trimming shortened V by 2 bases and J by 6 bases, and 11 bases separated the two germline ends. CDR3 length: 13 residues. Germline CDR1 is MDHEN and CDR2 is SYDVKM.